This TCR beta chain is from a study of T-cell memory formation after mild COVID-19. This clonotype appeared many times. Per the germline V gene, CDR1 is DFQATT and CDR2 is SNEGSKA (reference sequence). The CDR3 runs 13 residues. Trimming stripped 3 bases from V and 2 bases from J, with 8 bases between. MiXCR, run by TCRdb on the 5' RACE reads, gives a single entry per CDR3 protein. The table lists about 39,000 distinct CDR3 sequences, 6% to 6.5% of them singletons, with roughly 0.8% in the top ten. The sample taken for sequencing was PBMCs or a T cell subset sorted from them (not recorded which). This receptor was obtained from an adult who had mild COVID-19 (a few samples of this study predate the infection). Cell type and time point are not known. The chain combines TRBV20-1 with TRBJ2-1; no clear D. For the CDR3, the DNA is TGCAGTGCTAGGGTAAAGGCCTACAATGAGCAGTTCTTC. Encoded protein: CSARVKAYNEQFF.